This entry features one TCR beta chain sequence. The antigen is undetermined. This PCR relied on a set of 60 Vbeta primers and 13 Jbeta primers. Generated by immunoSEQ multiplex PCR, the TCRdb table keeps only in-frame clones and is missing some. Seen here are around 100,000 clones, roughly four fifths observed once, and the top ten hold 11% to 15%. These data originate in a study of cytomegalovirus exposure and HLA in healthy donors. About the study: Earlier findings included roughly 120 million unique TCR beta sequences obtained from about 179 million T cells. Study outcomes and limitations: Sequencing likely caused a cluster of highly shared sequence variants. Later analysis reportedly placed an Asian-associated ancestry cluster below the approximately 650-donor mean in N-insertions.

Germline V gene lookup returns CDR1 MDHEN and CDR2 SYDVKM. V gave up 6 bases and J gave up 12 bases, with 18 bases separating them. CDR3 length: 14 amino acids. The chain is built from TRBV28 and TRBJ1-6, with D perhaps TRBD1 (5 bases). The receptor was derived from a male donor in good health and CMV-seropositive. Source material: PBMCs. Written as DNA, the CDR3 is TGTGCCAGCAGCCCCTTGGACACGTACGGACCCCTCCACTTT. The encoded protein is CASSPLDTYGPLHF.